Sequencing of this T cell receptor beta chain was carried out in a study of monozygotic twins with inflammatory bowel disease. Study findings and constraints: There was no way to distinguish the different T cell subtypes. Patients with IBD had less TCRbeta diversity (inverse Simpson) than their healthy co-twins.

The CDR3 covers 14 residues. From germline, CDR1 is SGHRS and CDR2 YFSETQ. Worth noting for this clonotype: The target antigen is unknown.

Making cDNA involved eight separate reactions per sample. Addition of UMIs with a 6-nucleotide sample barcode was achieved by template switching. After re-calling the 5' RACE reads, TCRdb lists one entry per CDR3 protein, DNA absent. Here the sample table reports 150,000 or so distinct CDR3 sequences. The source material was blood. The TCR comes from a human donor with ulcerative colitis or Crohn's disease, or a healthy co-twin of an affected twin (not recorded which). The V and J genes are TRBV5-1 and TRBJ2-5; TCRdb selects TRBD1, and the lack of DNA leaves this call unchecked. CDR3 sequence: CASSSRTGQETQYF.